This TCR beta chain was identified during a study of breast tumors, draining lymph nodes, adjacent tissues. General study findings and limits: Tumor T cell lymph node origin was a supported hypothesis, not proven. The data were judged consistent with most tumor T cells coming from lymph node and expanding in tumor. Compared with lymph nodes, tumors were less diverse; compared with nontumor tissue, more. Tumor and nontumor repertoires were significantly more similar in luminal-like than in basal-like breast cancer.

This CDR3 is 15 amino acids long. Germline V gene lookup returns CDR1 SGHRS and CDR2 YFSETQ. Trimming took 7 bases from V and 6 from J; bases not matched to a gene: 13. Note on this clonotype: Antigen specificity is unknown.

Via MiXCR, TCRdb re-called the multiplex PCR reads, giving one row per CDR3 protein. This repertoire shows 60,000 to 65,000 distinct CDR3 sequences, roughly 59% found once; its top ten account for roughly a fifth. Sequencing input: breast tumor tissue. This sequence was found in a female donor with breast cancer. Some clones in this sample may be carry-over from other donors' samples. The V gene is TRBV5-1, the J gene TRBJ2-1, with TRBD2 identical over 7 bases. In nucleotides, the CDR3 is TGCGCCAGCTCCTCCCGCGGGGGACGGGGCAATGAGCAGTTCTTC. This gives the protein CASSSRGGRGNEQFF. Together with reference TRBV5-1 and TRBJ2-1, the CDR3 gives the full variable domain: KAGVTQTPRYLIKTRGQQVTLSCSPISGHRSVSWYQQTPGQGLQFLFEYFSETQRNKGNFPGRFSGRQFSNSRSEMNVSTLELGDSALYLCASSSRGGRGNEQFFGPGTRLTVL.